The TCR beta chain described here comes from a study of blood T cell repertoires in COVID-19. At the level of the study: The United States, Italy and Spain supplied acute and convalescent COVID-19 samples. T cells, B-cell-depleted T cells, or PBMCs supplied cDNA or gDNA.

Trimming stripped 4 bases from V and 6 bases from J, with 10 bases between. The CDR3 totals 13 residues. From germline, CDR1 is KGHDR and CDR2 SFDVKD. Per the original methods: Reference gene primer amplification in the assay estimated nucleated cell counts. Profiling relied on immunoSEQ multiplex PCR, and the TCRdb table lists in-frame clones only, not all of them. V and J calls and clone size are given by that table; D and trimming were obtained from the DNA. The sample includes roughly 65,000 clones, roughly 84% of them seen just once. V usage is TRBV24-1 and J usage is TRBJ2-3; D uncertain. The source is a man aged 50 or older with acute or convalescent COVID-19. Sample: peripheral blood. CDR3 sequence reads: CATSDMSADTQYF. CDR3 DNA sequence: TGTGCCACCAGTGACATGTCTGCGGATACGCAGTATTTT.